This T cell receptor beta chain was sequenced during a study of blood T cell repertoires in COVID-19. In the study overall: Both acute and convalescent COVID-19 samples were obtained from the United States, Italy and Spain. Sources were T cells, B-cell-depleted T cells, or PBMCs; the material itself was cDNA or gDNA.

Generated by immunoSEQ multiplex PCR, the TCRdb table keeps only in-frame clones and is missing some. The sample has hundreds of thousands of clones; nearly 90% are singletons. The junction had 7 bases not matched to a gene; V was cut back by 0 bases and J by 6 bases. Looked up from germline, CDR1 is LNHNV and CDR2 is YYDKDF (reference sequence). This CDR3 region has 15 residues. Enrolled through a virtual design, the participants were between about 18 and 100 years of age and came from 24 US areas. The source is a woman between 18 and 30 years old with acute COVID-19. This chain links TRBV15 with TRBJ2-7, with 8 bases lining up with TRBD1. Sequencing was done on a sample of PBMCs or T cells enriched from blood (not recorded which). Here the CDR3 DNA reads TGTGCCACCAGCAGAGATTACCAGGGGGCAGGCGAGCAGTACTTC. It yields the protein CATSRDYQGAGEQYF.